These 27 T cell receptor beta chains came from one sample sequenced in a study of blood T cell repertoires in COVID-19. Profiling relied on immunoSEQ multiplex PCR, and the TCRdb table lists in-frame clones only, not all of them. This sample has tens of thousands of clones; less than 90% occur once, and the top ten carry 15% to 20%. Sample: peripheral blood. The source is a human donor with active COVID-19. The donor label of this sample is uncertain.

This clone was seen a single time. This chain uses TRBV6-5 with TRBJ2-7; 7 bases are a match to TRBD1. The germline gives CDR1 MNHEY, CDR2 SVGAGI. The J segment lost 3 bases and the V segment lost 2 bases, leaving 10 bases of the junction unmatched. There are 16 residues in the CDR3. CDR3 region: CASSYPPGQKNYEQYF. CDR3 bases: TGTGCCAGCAGTTACCCACCGGGACAGAAAAACTACGAGCAGTACTTC.

The chain is built from TRBV6-6 and TRBJ2-5; 8 bases fit TRBD1. CDR1 and CDR2 (germline): MNHNY, SVGAGI (reference sequence). The CDR3 totals 16 residues. V shed 2 bases, J shed 4 bases, and the junction held 9 bases outside the gene matches. The CDR3 reads CASSYGQGMLGETQYF. The CDR3, as DNA: TGTGCCAGCAGTTACGGACAGGGAATGTTGGGAGAGACCCAGTACTTC.

This chain links TRBV4-2 with TRBJ1-2, with TRBD1 identical over 8 bases. The length of the CDR3 is 16 residues. CDR1 is LGHNA and CDR2 is YNFKEQ in the germline V gene. V lost 2 bases to trimming and J lost 3 bases; unmatched junction nucleotides: 8. The CDR3 sequence is CASSQLQGGGYYGYTF. DNA of the CDR3: TGTGCCAGCAGCCAACTACAGGGGGGGGGTTACTATGGCTACACCTTC.

This chain links TRBV6-2 or TRBV6-3 with TRBJ1-1; D might be TRBD1 (5 bases). The CDR3 runs 15 residues. The V gene lost 6 bases and the J gene lost 4 bases, with 18 bases spanning the gap. Per the germline V gene, CDR1 is MNHEY and CDR2 is SVGEGT. CDR3 loop: CASSSILQGGTEAFF. CDR3 DNA: TGTGCCAGCAGCTCCATCCTCCAGGGAGGCACTGAAGCTTTCTTT.

This chain connects TRBV5-5 to TRBJ1-5; maybe TRBD1 (5 bases). This CDR3 contains 15 residues. Trimming removed 0 bases from V and 6 bases from J, with 13 bases in between. Germline V gene lookup returns CDR1 SGHKS and CDR2 YYEKEE (reference sequence). The CDR3 here is CASSLEGTVSQPQHF. In DNA, the CDR3 is TGTGCCAGCAGCTTGGAAGGGACTGTTAGTCAGCCCCAGCATTTT. Full variable domain (missing parts from reference TRBV5-5 and TRBJ1-5): DAGVTQSPTHLIKTRGQQVTLRCSPISGHKSVSWYQQVLGQGPQFIFQYYEKEERGRGNFPDRFSARQFPNYSSELNVNALLLGDSALYLCASSLEGTVSQPQHFGDGTRLSIL.

This chain uses TRBV19 with TRBJ1-2, with 7 positions matching TRBD1. The junction had 12 bases not matched to a gene; V was cut back by 4 bases and J by 4 bases. Germline V gene data show CDR1 as LNHDA and CDR2 as SQIVND (reference sequence). There are 16 residues in the CDR3. The CDR3 here is CASSTGQPYQPYGYTF. The CDR3 DNA sequence: TGTGCCAGTAGTACGGGACAGCCATACCAGCCCTATGGCTACACCTTC.

The V gene is TRBV7-6, the J gene TRBJ1-5, with 8 bases fitting TRBD1. The CDR3 contains 17 residues. The V gene's germline CDR1 is SGHVS and CDR2 FNYEAQ. V lost 4 bases and J lost 3; bases outside the gene matches: 11. The CDR3 region is CASSSGQGDLYNQPQHF. The CDR3 DNA reads TGTGCCAGCAGCTCTGGACAGGGTGACCTTTACAATCAGCCCCAGCATTTT. Based on the CDR3 plus reference TRBV7-6 and TRBJ1-5, the full variable domain is GAGVSQSPRYKVTKRGQDVALRCDPISGHVSLYWYRQALGQGPEFLTYFNYEAQQDKSGLPNDRFSAERPEGSISTLTIQRTEQRDSAMYRCASSSGQGDLYNQPQHFGDGTRLSIL.

V gene TRBV15 combines with J gene TRBJ1-4, with TRBD1 as a possible D gene (6 bases). With 3 bases removed from V and 12 bases from J, the gap between germline ends came to 20 bases. CDR1 and CDR2 from the germline V gene are LNHNV and YYDKDF (reference sequence). This CDR3 comprises 15 residues. The CDR3 DNA follows: TGTGCCACCAGCAGCCCCAGGTGGGACATACGCGAACTGTTTTTT. Its translation: CATSSPRWDIRELFF.

The genes are TRBV27 and TRBJ2-1, with 11 bases identical to TRBD2. J was trimmed by 2 bases and V by 5 bases; bases with no gene match: 2. CDR3 length: 15 amino acids. In germline, CDR1 is MNHEY, CDR2 SMNVEV (reference sequence). The chain's CDR3 is CASSPLAGAYNEQFF. The CDR3 nucleotides read TGTGCCAGCAGTCCACTAGCGGGGGCCTACAATGAGCAGTTCTTC.

The chain joins TRBV29-1 to TRBJ1-1; the D is unclear. The germline V and J ends were trimmed by 4 bases and 1 base, with 10 bases remaining between them. CDR1 and CDR2 from the germline V gene are SQVTM and ANQGSEA. There are 13 residues in the CDR3. The CDR3 nucleotides are TGCAGCGTTGTCCGACTACAGAACACTGAAGCTTTCTTT. It specifies CSVVRLQNTEAFF. Variable domain in full (rest from reference TRBV29-1 and TRBJ1-1): SAVISQKPSRDICQRGTSLTIQCQVDSQVTMMFWYRQQPGQSLTLIATANQGSEATYESGFVIDKFPISRPNLTFSTLTVSNMSPEDSSIYLCSVVRLQNTEAFFGQGTRLTVV.

The V call is TRBV5-1, the J call TRBJ1-2; D call uncertain. CDR3 length: 12 residues. CDR1 and CDR2 (germline): SGHRS, YFSETQ. The V end lost 2 bases, the J end lost 3 bases, and 5 bases lay between the germline ends. CDR3 region: CASSFSDYGYTF. The CDR3 nucleotides are TGCGCCAGCAGCTTTTCGGACTATGGCTACACCTTC.

This chain links TRBV6-5 with TRBJ2-3; D possibly corresponds to TRBD1 (6 bases). This CDR3 has 13 amino acids. V was trimmed by 6 bases and J by 2 bases, leaving 9 bases between them. Germline V gene data show CDR1 as MNHEY and CDR2 as SVGAGI. The CDR3 nucleotides are TGTGCCAGCAGAGGGGGATACACAGATACGCAGTATTTT. Its translation is CASRGGYTDTQYF.

This clone has just one count. The chain links TRBV4-2 to TRBJ2-2, with 7 positions matching TRBD1. There are 15 residues in the CDR3. Germline CDR1 reads LGHNA; CDR2 reads YNFKEQ. V shed 3 bases, J shed 2 bases, and the junction held 3 bases outside the gene matches. CDR3 sequence reads: CASSHRDRNTGELFF. The CDR3 DNA follows: TGTGCCAGCAGCCACCGGGACAGAAACACCGGGGAGCTGTTTTTT.

This clone came up a few times. The rearrangement links TRBV7-6 to TRBJ2-2, with a possible D match to TRBD1 (6 bases). Germline CDR1 and CDR2: SGHVS and FNYEAQ. The V end was cut by 5 bases, the J end by 2 bases, with 15 bases between. The CDR3 consists of 16 residues. CDR3 bases: TGTGCCAGCAGCAAGTCCGGACAGCTAAACACCGGGGAGCTGTTTTTT. It codes for CASSKSGQLNTGELFF.

The rearrangement joins TRBV6-5 to TRBJ1-6, with TRBD1 matching over 8 bases. The CDR3 consists of 13 residues. CDR1 and CDR2 from the germline V gene are MNHEY and SVGAGI. V dropped 2 bases and J dropped 11; count of bases not matched to a gene: 2. This chain's CDR3 is CASSYADRAPLHF. In DNA, the CDR3 is TGTGCCAGCAGTTACGCGGACAGGGCACCCCTCCACTTT.

This sequence joins TRBV10-2 and TRBJ2-7; 8 positions agree with TRBD1. The CDR3 is made up of 15 amino acids. Germline loops: CDR1 WSHSY, CDR2 SAAADI. The V and J ends lost 3 bases and 4 bases, in that order; junction bases with no gene match: 8. The CDR3 DNA is TGCGCCAGCAGTGAAAAGTCAGGGGGCGTTTACGAGCAGTACTTC. Protein: CASSEKSGGVYEQYF.

The V call is TRBV7-8, the J call TRBJ1-2, with a possible D match to TRBD1 (5 bases). Germline V CDR1 and CDR2: SGHVS, FQNEAQ. This CDR3 region has 15 residues. Between the trimmed V and J ends, which lost 1 base and 7 bases, there was a span of 16 bases. In DNA, the CDR3 is TGTGCCAGCAGCTTAGTCCCCAGGGCTTCTGGTGGCTACACCTTC. Translated: CASSLVPRASGGYTF.

The J gene is TRBJ1-5, the V gene TRBV19, with a weak D call TRBD1 (6 bases). Trimming pared 6 bases from V and 9 bases from J, leaving 15 bases between. Germline-derived CDR1 and CDR2 are LNHDA and SQIVND (reference sequence). The CDR3 consists of 13 residues. This chain's CDR3 is CASREGGAGPQHF. CDR3 DNA sequence: TGTGCCAGTAGAGAAGGGGGGGCGGGGCCCCAGCATTTT.

The V and J genes are TRBV7-8 and TRBJ1-5; D is undetermined. V was shortened by 1 base and J by 5 bases, with 6 bases between the two germline ends. The CDR3 is made up of 13 amino acids. Looked up from germline, CDR1 is SGHVS and CDR2 is FQNEAQ. The CDR3 region is CASSLESYQPQHF. The CDR3 coding sequence is TGTGCCAGCAGCTTAGAGAGTTATCAGCCCCAGCATTTT.

The chain carries TRBV19 and TRBJ1-2; no definite D call. Trimming took off 0 bases at V and 4 bases at J, with 9 bases between the two ends. The CDR3 is made up of 14 amino acids. Looked up from germline, CDR1 is LNHDA and CDR2 is SQIVND (reference sequence). In DNA, the CDR3 is TGTGCCAGTAGTATAGATGAGTCCTCCTATGGCTACACCTTC. Translation gives CASSIDESSYGYTF.

The V call is TRBV4-2, the J call TRBJ2-7; 11 positions agree with TRBD2. V gave up 1 base and J gave up 2 bases; unmatched junction bases: 7. Germline lookup yields CDR1 LGHNA and CDR2 YNFKEQ. The CDR3 loop spans 17 amino acids. The CDR3 loop is CASSQVGGTSGPYEQYF. In nucleotides, the CDR3 is TGTGCCAGCAGCCAAGTGGGCGGGACTAGCGGCCCCTACGAGCAGTACTTC.

The CDR3 loop reads CASSSQVRGNTEAFF. DNA for the CDR3: TGTGCCAGCAGCTCTCAAGTGCGGGGGAACACTGAAGCTTTCTTT. The chain recombines TRBV7-2 with TRBJ1-1; D gene unclear. V was shortened by 4 bases and J by 1 base, with 13 bases between the two germline ends. The CDR3 spans 15 residues. Germline loops: CDR1 SGHTA, CDR2 FQGNSA.

The CDR3 region has the DNA TGTGCCAGCTCACTAAAATCAGAGGCCGTGCCGCAGTATTTT. Protein: CASSLKSEAVPQYF. J is TRBJ2-3 and V is TRBV18; D unresolved. This CDR3 has 14 amino acids. Deletions cut 4 bases from V and 10 bases from J, with 18 bases between. The germline V gene has CDR1 KGHSH and CDR2 LQKENI.

This clone was recorded a few times. The CDR3 protein is CASSTRDIGNTIYF. For the CDR3, the DNA is TGTGCCAGCAGTACCCGGGACATCGGAAACACCATATATTTT. The chain employs TRBV6-5 and TRBJ1-3, with TRBD1 as a possible D gene (6 bases). The CDR3 runs to 14 residues. The ends were cut back, 5 bases at V and 4 bases at J, with 12 bases in the middle. Germline V lookup: CDR1 MNHEY, CDR2 SVGAGI.

The chain employs TRBV6-5 and TRBJ1-1, with unresolved D. The CDR3 consists of 15 residues. The germline gives CDR1 MNHEY, CDR2 SVGAGI. The germline V and J ends were trimmed by 2 bases and 4 bases, with 14 bases remaining between them. CDR3 protein: CASSYTGRGSTEAFF. CDR3 DNA sequence: TGTGCCAGCAGTTACACGGGCCGGGGATCCACTGAAGCTTTCTTT.

CDR3 nucleotides: TGTGCCAGCTCACTACTTCCCGGGACAGGGGGCGCTTCTGGGGCCAACGTCCTGACTTTC. It yields the protein CASSLLPGTGGASGANVLTF. The gene calls are TRBV18 and TRBJ2-6; 12 bases fit TRBD1. The CDR3 length is 20 residues. Germline CDR1 is KGHSH and CDR2 is LQKENI. Germline trimming cut 4 bases from V and 1 base from J; bases unmatched to any gene: 11.

The CDR3 nucleotides read TGTGCCAGCAGCCAAGGACTCCCGTACGACACCGGGGAGCTGTTTTTT. It yields the protein CASSQGLPYDTGELFF. This sequence joins TRBV3-1 (or the pseudogene TRBV3-2) and TRBJ2-2; D is ambiguous. This CDR3 has 16 amino acids. Trimming left V 1 base short and J 3 bases short, with 12 bases between. The germline gives CDR1 LGHDT, CDR2 YNNKEL (reference sequence).